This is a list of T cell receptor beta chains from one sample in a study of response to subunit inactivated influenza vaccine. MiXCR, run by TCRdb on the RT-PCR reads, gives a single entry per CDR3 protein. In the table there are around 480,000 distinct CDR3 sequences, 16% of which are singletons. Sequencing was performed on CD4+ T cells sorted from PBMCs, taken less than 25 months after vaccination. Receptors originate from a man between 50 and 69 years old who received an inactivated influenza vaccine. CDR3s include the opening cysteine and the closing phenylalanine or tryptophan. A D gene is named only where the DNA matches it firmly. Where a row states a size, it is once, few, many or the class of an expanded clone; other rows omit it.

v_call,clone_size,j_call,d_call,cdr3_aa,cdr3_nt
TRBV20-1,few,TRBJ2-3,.,CSARGFGAPDTQYF,TGCAGTGCTAGAGGTTTCGGGGCCCCAGATACGCAGTATTTT
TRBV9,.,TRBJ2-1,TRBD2,CASSVVSGSYDEQFF,TGTGCCAGCAGCGTGGTTAGCGGGAGTTACGATGAGCAGTTCTTC
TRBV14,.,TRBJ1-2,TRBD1,CASSQRDRGRGYTF,TGTGCCAGCAGCCAACGCGACAGGGGACGTGGCTACACCTTC
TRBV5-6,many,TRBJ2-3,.,CASSLGLGTDTQYF,TGTGCCAGCAGCTTGGGGCTAGGTACGGATACGCAGTATTTT
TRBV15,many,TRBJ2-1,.,CATSRDRQASNEQFF,TGTGCCACCAGCAGAGATAGACAGGCGAGCAATGAGCAGTTCTTC
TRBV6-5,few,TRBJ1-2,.,CASSYYPGGYTF,TGTGCCAGCAGTTACTACCCCGGTGGCTACACCTTC
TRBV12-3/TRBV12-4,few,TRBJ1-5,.,CASTIGAENQPQHF,TGTGCCAGCACCATTGGGGCAGAGAATCAGCCCCAGCATTTT
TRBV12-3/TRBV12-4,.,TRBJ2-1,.,CASSPGPGQALNYEQFF,TGTGCCAGCAGTCCCGGCCCGGGGCAGGCCCTTAATTATGAGCAGTTCTTC
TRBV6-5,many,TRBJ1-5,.,CASSYSGGASQPQHF,TGTGCCAGCAGTTACTCGGGCGGGGCTAGTCAGCCCCAGCATTTT
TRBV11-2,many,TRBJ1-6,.,CASSILTSYNSPLHF,TGTGCCAGCAGCATCCTGACATCCTATAATTCACCCCTCCACTTT
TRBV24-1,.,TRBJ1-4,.,CATSDPLFKEKLFF,TGTGCCACCAGTGATCCCCTTTTTAAGGAAAAACTGTTTTTT
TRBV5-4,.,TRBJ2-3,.,CASSEVADTQYF,TGTGCCAGCAGTGAAGTTGCGGATACGCAGTATTTT
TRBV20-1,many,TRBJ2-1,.,CSARGFGDEQFF,TGCAGTGCTAGAGGCTTCGGGGACGAGCAGTTCTTC
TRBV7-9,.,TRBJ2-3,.,CASRFTGGRLFTDTQYF,TGTGCCAGCAGATTCACCGGAGGGCGGTTATTCACAGATACGCAGTATTTT
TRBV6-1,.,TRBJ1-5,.,CASSRQYSNQPQHF,TGTGCCAGCAGCCGACAGTATAGCAATCAGCCCCAGCATTTT
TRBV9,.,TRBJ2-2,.,CASRYPGELFF,TGTGCCAGCAGATATCCCGGGGAGCTGTTTTTT
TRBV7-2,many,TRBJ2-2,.,CASSLVPNTGELFF,TGTGCCAGCAGCTTAGTTCCGAACACCGGGGAGCTGTTTTTT
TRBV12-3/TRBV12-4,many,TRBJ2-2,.,CASSLVLGSTGELFF,TGTGCCAGCAGTTTAGTATTAGGCAGCACCGGGGAGCTGTTTTTT
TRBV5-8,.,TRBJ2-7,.,CASSFNREGEQYF,TGTGCCAGCAGCTTTAACAGGGAAGGCGAGCAGTACTTC
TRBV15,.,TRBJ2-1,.,CATSQEDRASSQFF,TGTGCCACCAGTCAAGAGGACAGAGCATCGTCGCAGTTCTTC
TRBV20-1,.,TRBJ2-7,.,CSATSSSGGAGNEQYF,TGCAGTGCTACTAGCTCATCTGGCGGGGCGGGCAACGAGCAGTACTTC
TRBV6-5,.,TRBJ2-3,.,CASSHVVRTSSTDTQYF,TGTGCCAGCAGTCACGTTGTCAGAACTTCTAGCACAGATACGCAGTATTTT
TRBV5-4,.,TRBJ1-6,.,CASSLAGQGGSPLHF,TGTGCCAGCAGCTTGGCCGGGCAGGGAGGTTCACCCCTCCACTTT
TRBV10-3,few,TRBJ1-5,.,CAISESRGTQPQHF,TGTGCCATCAGTGAGTCGAGGGGGACTCAGCCCCAGCATTTT
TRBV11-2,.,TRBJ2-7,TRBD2,CASSSGTSGRIHEQYF,TGTGCCAGCAGCTCGGGGACTAGCGGGAGAATTCACGAGCAGTACTTC
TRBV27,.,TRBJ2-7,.,CARAQGPLGCDEQYF,TGCGCCAGAGCCCAGGGTCCCCTGGGATGCGACGAGCAGTACTTC
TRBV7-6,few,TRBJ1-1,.,CASSPQTLNTEAFF,TGTGCCAGCAGCCCACAAACACTGAACACTGAAGCTTTCTTT
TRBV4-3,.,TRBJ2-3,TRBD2,CASSQFWTSGRGSTDTQYF,TGCGCCAGCAGCCAATTTTGGACTAGCGGGAGGGGTAGCACAGATACGCAGTATTTT
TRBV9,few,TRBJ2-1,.,CASSAGGSGWDEQFF,TGTGCCAGCAGCGCAGGGGGGTCAGGGTGGGATGAGCAGTTCTTC
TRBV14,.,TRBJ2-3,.,CASSQSGLRTDTQYF,TGTGCCAGCAGCCAATCCGGACTACGAACAGATACGCAGTATTTT
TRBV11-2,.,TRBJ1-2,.,CASSPRDGRGGYTF,TGTGCCAGCAGCCCAAGGGACGGTCGTGGTGGCTACACCTTC
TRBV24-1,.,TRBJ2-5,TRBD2,CATSDQGTSGSLSETQYF,TGTGCCACCAGTGATCAAGGGACTAGCGGGAGTCTCTCAGAGACCCAGTACTTC
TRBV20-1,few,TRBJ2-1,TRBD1,CSADRDRGQNEQFF,TGCAGTGCTGACCGGGACAGGGGGCAGAATGAGCAGTTCTTC
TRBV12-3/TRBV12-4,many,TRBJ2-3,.,CASSSADTQYF,TGTGCCTCCTCATCCGCCGATACGCAGTATTTT
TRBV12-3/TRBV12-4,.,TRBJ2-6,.,CASSFGLTSGANVLTF,TGTGCCAGCAGTTTTGGGTTGACCTCTGGGGCCAACGTCCTGACTTTC
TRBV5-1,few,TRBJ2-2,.,CASSWDSIINTGELFF,TGCGCCAGCAGTTGGGACTCAATTATAAACACCGGGGAGCTGTTTTTT
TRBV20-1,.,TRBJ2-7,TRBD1,CSARGTGEWNYEQYF,TGCAGTGCTAGGGGGACAGGCGAATGGAACTACGAGCAGTACTTC
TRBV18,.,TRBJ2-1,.,CASSPALANNEQFF,TGTGCCAGCTCACCAGCGCTAGCGAACAATGAGCAGTTCTTC
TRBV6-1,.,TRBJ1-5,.,CASRSTGRGAPQHF,TGTGCCAGCAGAAGCACAGGGAGAGGGGCGCCCCAGCATTTT
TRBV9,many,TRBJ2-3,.,CASSVGSTDTQYF,TGCGCCAGCAGCGTCGGGAGCACAGATACGCAGTATTTT
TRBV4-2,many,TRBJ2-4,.,CASSQDPGTRKNIQYF,TGTGCCAGCAGCCAAGATCCCGGGACAAGAAAAAACATTCAGTACTTC
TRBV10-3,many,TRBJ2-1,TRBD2,CAINSGLAGGSSYNEQFF,TGTGCCATCAATTCCGGGCTAGCGGGAGGCAGCTCCTACAATGAGCAGTTCTTC
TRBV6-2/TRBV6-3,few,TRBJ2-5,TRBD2,CASNRAQGSGQETQYF,TGTGCCAGCAACCGGGCCCAGGGTAGCGGGCAAGAGACCCAGTACTTC
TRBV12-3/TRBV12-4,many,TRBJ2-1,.,CASRRGYNEQFF,TGTGCCAGCCGCCGGGGTTACAATGAGCAGTTCTTC
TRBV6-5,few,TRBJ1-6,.,CASSYRELSPLHF,TGTGCCAGCAGTTACAGAGAATTATCACCCCTCCACTTT
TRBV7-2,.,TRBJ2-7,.,CASSRTVNYEQYF,TGTGCCAGCAGCCGGACAGTTAACTACGAGCAGTACTTC
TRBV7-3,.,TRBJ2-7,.,CASSPSSFEQYF,TGTGCCAGCAGCCCAAGTTCGTTCGAGCAGTACTTC
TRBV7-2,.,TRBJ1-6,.,CASSLAQGPNSPLHF,TGTGCCAGCAGCTTAGCGCAGGGACCAAATTCACCCCTCCACTTT
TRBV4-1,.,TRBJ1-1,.,CASSQDPRAEAFF,TGCGCCAGCAGCCAAGACCCGAGAGCTGAAGCTTTCTTT
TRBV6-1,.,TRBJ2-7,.,CASTPSGENEQYF,TGTGCCAGCACCCCTAGTGGGGAGAACGAGCAGTACTTC
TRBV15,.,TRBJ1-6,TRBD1,CATSRTGFRSPLHF,TGTGCCACCAGCAGGACAGGGTTTCGTTCACCCCTCCACTTT
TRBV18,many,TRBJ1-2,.,CASSQTGLEYGYTF,TGTGCCAGCTCACAAACAGGGTTGGAGTATGGCTACACCTTC
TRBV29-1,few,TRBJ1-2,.,CSVFWQGDWPYGYTF,.
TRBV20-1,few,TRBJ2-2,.,CSARTVGNTGELFF,TGCAGTGCTAGGACAGTCGGTAACACCGGGGAGCTGTTTTTT